A single TCR beta chain is shown here with its context. Antigen specificity is unknown. Compared with germline, one end of the junction differs, possibly owing to a read error. These data are taken from a study of breast tumors, draining lymph nodes, adjacent tissues. The CDR3 is made up of 13 amino acids. Germline V CDR1 and CDR2: MNHEY, SVGAGI. TCRdb analysed the multiplex PCR reads with MiXCR anew, one entry per CDR3 protein. The sample shows more than 50,000 distinct CDR3 sequences, 40% to 45% of them seen only once. Study-wide results and limits: Tumor T cell lymph node origin was a supported hypothesis, not proven. Most tumor T cells seemingly derive from lymph node, then expand in tumor. Tumors had less TCR diversity than lymph nodes, more than nontumor tissue.

Input material: breast tumor tissue. The V gene is TRBV6-5, the J gene TRBJ1-2, with no clear D. This sequence originates from a female donor with breast cancer. Some clones in this sample may be carry-over from other donors' samples. CDR3 DNA: TGTGCCAGCAGTCACTCAGGAGGCTATGGCTACACCTTC. It is translated as CASSHSGGYGYTF.